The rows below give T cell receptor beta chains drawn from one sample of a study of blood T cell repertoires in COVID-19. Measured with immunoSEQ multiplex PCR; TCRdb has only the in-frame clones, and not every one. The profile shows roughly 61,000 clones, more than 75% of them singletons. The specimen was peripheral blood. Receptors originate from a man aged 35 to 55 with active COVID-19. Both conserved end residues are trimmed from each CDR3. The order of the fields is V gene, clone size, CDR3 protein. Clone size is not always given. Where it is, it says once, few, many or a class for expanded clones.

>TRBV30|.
AWSDLGGAQETQY
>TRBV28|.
ASSYDQLALYEQY
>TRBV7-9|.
ASSSTGGVGSPLH
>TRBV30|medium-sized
AWSVGNRHYEQY
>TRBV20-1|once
SAQEVSEQY
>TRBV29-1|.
SVTGGGNTEAF
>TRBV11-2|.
ASRTLKGQPIDSGNTIY
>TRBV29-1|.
SVEVMGHKDGYT
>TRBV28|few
ASSSLLEGLVSNEQF
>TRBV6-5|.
ASSYSKASYGYT
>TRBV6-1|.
ASSEAPPSEQY
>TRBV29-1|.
SVGQGKGTEAF
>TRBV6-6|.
ASSRAGTGGFNTEAF
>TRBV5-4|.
ASSSAGVTDTQY
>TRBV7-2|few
ASSLSGLAAETQY
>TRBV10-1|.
ASSPGQGTLEAF
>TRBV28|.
ASSFRGLREDYGYT
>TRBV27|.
ASSYTGWGKNTEAF
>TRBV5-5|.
ASRMSGTGGLGSNEKLF
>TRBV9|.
ASSVEPGELF
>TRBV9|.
ASSVGGLAGDTQY
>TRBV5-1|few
ASSLWGQYEQY
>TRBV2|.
ASSELAGGLGTGELF
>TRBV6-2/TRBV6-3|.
ASSYGADRFSPLH
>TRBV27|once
ASRLAGASYEQY
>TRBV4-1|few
AFGLEGGVSNQPQH
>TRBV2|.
ASSVSVAGSPLH
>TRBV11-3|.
ASSATVNTEAF
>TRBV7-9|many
ASSLFGGAGNTIY
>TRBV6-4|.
ASSDGFREAIDEQF
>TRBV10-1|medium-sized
ASSGQGRELF